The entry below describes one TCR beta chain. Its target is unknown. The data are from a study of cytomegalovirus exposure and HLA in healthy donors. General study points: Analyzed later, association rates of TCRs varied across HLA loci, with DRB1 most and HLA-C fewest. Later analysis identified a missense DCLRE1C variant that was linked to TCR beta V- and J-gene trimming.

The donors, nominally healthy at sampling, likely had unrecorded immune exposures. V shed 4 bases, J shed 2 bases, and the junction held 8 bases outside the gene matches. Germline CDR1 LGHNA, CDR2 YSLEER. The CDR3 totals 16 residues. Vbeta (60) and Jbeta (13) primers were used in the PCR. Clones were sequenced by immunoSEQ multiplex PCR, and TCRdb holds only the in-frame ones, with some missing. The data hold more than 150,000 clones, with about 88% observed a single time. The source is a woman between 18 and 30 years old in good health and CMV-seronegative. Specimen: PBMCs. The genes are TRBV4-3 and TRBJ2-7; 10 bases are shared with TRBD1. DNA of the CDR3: TGCGCCAGCAGCCCGTCCGGGACAGGGGAGACCTACGAGCAGTACTTC. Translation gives CASSPSGTGETYEQYF.